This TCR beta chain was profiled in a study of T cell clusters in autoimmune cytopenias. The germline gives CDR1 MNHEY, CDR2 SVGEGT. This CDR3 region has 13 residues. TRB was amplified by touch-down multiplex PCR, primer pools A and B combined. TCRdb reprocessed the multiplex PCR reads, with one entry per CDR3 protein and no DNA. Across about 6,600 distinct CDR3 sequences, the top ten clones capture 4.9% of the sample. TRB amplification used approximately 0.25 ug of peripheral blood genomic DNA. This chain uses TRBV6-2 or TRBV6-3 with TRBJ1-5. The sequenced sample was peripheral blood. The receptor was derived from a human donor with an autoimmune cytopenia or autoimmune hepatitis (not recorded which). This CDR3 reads CASSYSDNQPQHF.